These 10 T cell receptor beta chains were sequenced from one sample in a study of blood T cell repertoires in COVID-19. Sequencing was performed with immunoSEQ multiplex PCR; in TCRdb, only in-frame clones are kept and a portion is missing. The sample holds roughly 200,000 clones, approximately 78% seen once. The sequenced material came from peripheral blood. These receptors originate from a woman older than 75 with COVID-19, enrolled during active disease.

V and J are TRBV7-9 and TRBJ1-1, with TRBD1 matching 11 bases. V was clipped by 3 bases and J by 5 bases; unmatched bases: 8. Germline V lookup: CDR1 SEHNR, CDR2 FQNEAQ (reference sequence). The CDR3 totals 16 residues. The CDR3 sequence is CASSFSKGQGATEAFF. The CDR3 DNA is TGTGCCAGCAGCTTCTCCAAAGGACAGGGGGCAACTGAAGCTTTCTTT.

This clone was counted a single time. CDR3 loop: CATSDHGRGDYKETQYF. Here the CDR3 DNA reads TGTGCCACCAGTGACCACGGGCGGGGGGACTACAAAGAGACCCAGTACTTC. The rearrangement joins TRBV24-1 to TRBJ2-5; 8 bases are a match to TRBD2. Germline lookup yields CDR1 KGHDR and CDR2 SFDVKD. The trim removed 4 bases at V and 3 bases at J, leaving 12 bases unmatched. The CDR3 runs 17 residues.

This chain uses TRBV2 with TRBJ2-1, with TRBD1 identical over 7 bases. This CDR3 region has 13 residues. The V segment lost 7 bases and the J segment 4 bases; nucleotides outside the gene matches: 4. Germline CDR1 SNHLY, CDR2 FYNNEI. CDR3 nucleotide sequence: TGTGCCAGCACCCGGGACAGATACAATGAGCAGTTCTTC. This codes for CASTRDRYNEQFF.

The count of this clone is one. The chain couples TRBV6-5 to TRBJ1-2, with 8 bases aligning to TRBD1. V trimming: 4 bases; J trimming: 6 bases; junction bases outside the gene matches: 10. The CDR3 contains 15 residues. CDR1 MNHEY and CDR2 SVGAGI come from the germline V gene. DNA for the CDR3: TGTGCCAGCAGTTCCACCGGACAGGGAATGAATGGCTACACCTTC. Translated: CASSSTGQGMNGYTF.

The CDR3 DNA is TGTGCCACCAGCAAGCAGAGGGTTGATTATGAGCAGTTCTTC. The encoded protein is CATSKQRVDYEQFF. The rearrangement uses TRBV15 and TRBJ2-1, with a weak D call TRBD2 (5 bases). CDR1 and CDR2 (germline): LNHNV, YYDKDF (reference sequence). V lost 4 bases and J lost 8, with 15 bases in between. The CDR3 sequence is 14 residues long. Full variable domain (remainder filled in from reference TRBV15 and TRBJ2-1): DAMVIQNPRYQVTQFGKPVTLSCSQTLNHNVMYWYQQKSSQAPKLLFHYYDKDFNNEADTPDNFQSRRPNTSFCFLDIRSPGLGDTAMYLCATSKQRVDYEQFFGPGTRLTVL.

The gene calls are TRBV6-2 or TRBV6-3 and TRBJ2-7; TRBD2 might be the D (6 bases). V lost 2 bases and J lost 5, with 13 bases in between. CDR3 length: 14 residues. Germline lookup yields CDR1 MNHEY and CDR2 SVGEGT. The CDR3 loop reads CASSYGEGRNEQYF. The CDR3 nucleotides are TGTGCCAGCAGTTACGGAGAGGGGAGGAACGAGCAGTACTTC.

There are a few counts of this clone. The chain combines TRBV10-3 with TRBJ1-1; 7 bases map to TRBD1. CDR1 is ENHRY and CDR2 is SYGVKD in the germline V gene. Unmatched junction bases numbered 14, after V lost 10 bases and J lost 9 bases. The length of the CDR3 is 13 residues. The CDR3 reads CATKPSDRVKAFF. The CDR3 DNA reads TGTGCCACCAAACCCTCCGACAGGGTTAAAGCTTTCTTT.

This rearrangement joins TRBV20-1 to TRBJ2-5; possible D gene TRBD2, 7 bases. Germline loops: CDR1 DFQATT, CDR2 SNEGSKA (reference sequence). CDR3 size: 11 residues. Trimming shortened V by 3 bases and J by 14 bases, and 16 bases separated the two germline ends. CDR3 coding DNA: TGCAGTGCTAGTAGTCAGGGGAGGGTTTACTTC. It specifies CSASSQGRVYF.

This chain uses TRBV6-5 with TRBJ1-5; no clear D gene. The CDR3 runs to 13 residues. V dropped 8 bases and J dropped 2 bases, with 10 bases sitting between them. Germline V gives CDR1 MNHEY, CDR2 SVGAGI. Here the CDR3 reads CASAGSGNQPQHF. CDR3 in DNA: TGTGCCAGCGCGGGGTCGGGCAATCAGCCCCAGCATTTT.

There are a few counts of this clone. The CDR3 DNA reads TGTGCCAGTAGTTCCCGACTCCTTACCGAGCAGTACTTC. It is translated as CASSSRLLTEQYF. The chain recombines TRBV19 with TRBJ2-7; the D is unclear. This CDR3 contains 13 residues. The V and J ends lost 5 bases and 6 bases respectively, with 14 bases between them. Germline V gene lookup returns CDR1 LNHDA and CDR2 SQIVND (reference sequence).